Sequencing of this T cell receptor beta chain was carried out in a study of T-cell reconstitution after alpha-beta-depleted transplantation in children (dated by TCRdb to about 2016). Describing the broader study: Using TCR repertoire profiling, the study followed T-cell immune reconstitution in a quantitative way in children after TCRalphabeta/CD19-depleted allogeneic hematopoietic cell transplantation. Findings and caveats that apply to the study as a whole: Apparently early alphabetaT-cell count recovery about two months after transplant reportedly relied on only several hundred rapidly expanded clones derived from non-depleted graft cells. Hyperexpanded clone frequencies declined over subsequent months; after one year, T-cell counts and TCRbeta diversity were mostly attributed to newly produced T cells. In some patients, the high TCRbeta diversity seen at day 60 was put down to recipient T cells and intrathymic progenitors that had survived conditioning.

Explained via the paper, the treatment or condition label denotes: allogeneic hematopoietic cell transplantation with graft depleted of TCRalphabeta T cells and CD19 B cells. TCRalphabeta/CD19-depleted allogeneic hematopoietic cell grafts were given to the transplant recipients, all of whom were children. The V and J ends are trimmed by 0 bases and 6 bases, leaving 11 bases between them. The germline V gene specifies SQVTM as CDR1 and ANQGSEA as CDR2. From cysteine to phenylalanine, the CDR3 is 14 amino acids long. Only the CDR3 region is kept as DNA, spanning 42 bases read in frame from base 1. This clonotype has a handful of counts. No cognate antigen has been identified for it. Nothing much larger sits one base from this clone, and base qualities are not available. Libraries were built with PCR. Sequenced using an Illumina HiSeq 2500. TCR libraries were prepared with molecular barcoding, using unique molecular identifiers to normalize TCRbeta repertoire quantification. The public reads were reanalyzed by TCRdb: fastp trimming at Q25, MiXCR alignment, in-frame beta chains only. Rows matching on CDR3 protein sequence are summarized as one entry with the most common DNA and genes. This sample is represented by about 580,000 distinct CDR3 sequences; 20% to 25% of them were singletons. In total, the top ten clones hold 13% to 15% of the sample.

Sequenced material: PBMCs, mostly from graft donor cells, taken 360 days after TCRalphabeta/CD19-depleted stem cell transplant. The source of this sequence is a boy under two years old who had a stem cell transplant for acute myeloid leukemia, so the T cells may come from the graft donor. This chain joins TRBV29-1 to TRBJ2-2; the D segment could be TRBD2, given 7 matching bases. The CDR3 region has the sequence CSVEDPGGAGELFF. The bases are TGCAGCGTTGAAGACCCGGGGGGCGCCGGGGAGCTGTTTTTT.